This T cell receptor beta chain was sequenced in a study of T-cell reconstitution after alpha-beta-depleted transplantation in children. V lost 0 bases and J 1 base, leaving 7 bases between the germline ends. Germline V lookup: CDR1 SGHRS, CDR2 YFSETQ. This CDR3 spans 14 amino acids. A TCRbeta library incorporating unique molecular identifiers was prepared. TCRdb reprocessed the PCR reads via MiXCR and lists one record per CDR3 protein. Of 120,000 to 150,000 distinct CDR3 sequences listed, around 8.8% are singletons. The TCR comes from a female patient between 2 and 15 years old who had a stem cell transplant for congenital amegakaryocytic thrombocytopenia, so the T cells may come from the graft donor. The input for sequencing was PBMCs, mostly from graft donor cells, taken 180 days after TCRalphabeta/CD19-depleted stem cell transplant. J is TRBJ1-1 and V is TRBV5-1, with unresolved D. The DNA for the CDR3 is TGCGCCAGCAGCTTGGCCGGTCCGAACACTGAAGCTTTCTTT. It specifies CASSLAGPNTEAFF.